This T cell receptor beta chain was captured by sequencing in a study of Graves' ophthalmopathy and Graves' hyperthyroidism. RNA transcripts yielded amplified TCR beta CDR3 regions. Amplification began with first-round RT-PCR using HTBI primers, then second-round multiplex PCR was performed. TCRdb recomputed calls from the multiplex PCR reads with MiXCR, one row per CDR3 protein. The repertoire holds 300,000 to 350,000 distinct CDR3 sequences, with around a sixth as singletons. Broader study findings: Detected in blood as well were most expanded thyroid clonotypes with frequency above 0.001. Discriminating ophthalmopathy from stable hyperthyroidism, a 13-signature model attained a sensitivity of about 88% and a specificity of roughly 81%.

This clonotype was counted at least ten times. The antigen is not known. This CDR3 is 15 amino acids long. Germline CDR1 SGDLS, CDR2 YYNGEE. Trimming removed 2 bases from V and 1 base from J, with 12 bases in between. Uncontrolled infections, pregnancy, lactation or other autoimmune diseases led to patient exclusion. The sequencing input was peripheral blood. V is TRBV9 and J is TRBJ1-1, with D tentatively TRBD1 (5 bases). The receptor was derived from an adult man with Graves' ophthalmopathy. CDR3 sequence: CASSVSWGGNTEAFF. In DNA, the CDR3 is TGTGCCAGCAGCGTGAGTTGGGGGGGGAACACTGAAGCTTTCTTT.